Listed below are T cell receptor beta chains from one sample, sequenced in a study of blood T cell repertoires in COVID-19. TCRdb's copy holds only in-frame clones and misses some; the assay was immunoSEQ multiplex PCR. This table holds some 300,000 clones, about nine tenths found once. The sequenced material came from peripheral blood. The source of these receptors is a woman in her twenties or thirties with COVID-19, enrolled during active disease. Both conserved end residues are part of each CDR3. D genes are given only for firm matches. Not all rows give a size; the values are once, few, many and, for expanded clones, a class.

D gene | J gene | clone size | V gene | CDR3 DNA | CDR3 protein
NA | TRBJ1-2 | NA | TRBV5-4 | TGTGCCAGCAGCCGTTCACCCGGAGAAGGCTACACCTTC | CASSRSPGEGYTF
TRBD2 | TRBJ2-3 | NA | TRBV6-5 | TGTGCCAGCAGTTACAAAGCGGGGAATACAGATACGCAGTATTTT | CASSYKAGNTDTQYF
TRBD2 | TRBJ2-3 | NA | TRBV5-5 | TGTGCCAGCAGCCTTGCTCTCGGGGCTAGCGGGGGGGCGGATACGCAGTATTTT | CASSLALGASGGADTQYF
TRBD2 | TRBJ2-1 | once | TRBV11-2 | TGTGCCAGCAGCCCCCTAGCGGGGGGGAGGAGAGAGCAGTTCTTC | CASSPLAGGRREQFF
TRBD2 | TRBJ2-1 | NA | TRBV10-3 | TGTGCCATCAGTGACCGCGGACTAGCAAATGACAATGAGCAGTTCTTC | CAISDRGLANDNEQFF
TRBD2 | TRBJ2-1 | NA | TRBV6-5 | TGTGCCAGCATTTCCCCGGGACTAGCGGACAATGAGCAGTTCTTC | CASISPGLADNEQFF
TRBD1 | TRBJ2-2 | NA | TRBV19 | TGTGCCAGTAGTATAGTAGGGGGCGGCGGGGAGCTGTTTTTT | CASSIVGGGGELFF
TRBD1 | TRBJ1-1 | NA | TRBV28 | TGTGCCAGCAGTGCCGGACAGGCGAACACTGAAGCTTTCTTT | CASSAGQANTEAFF
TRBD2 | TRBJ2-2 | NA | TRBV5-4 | TGTGCCAGCAGCTTGGATGGACTAGTAACCGGGGAGCTGTTTTTT | CASSLDGLVTGELFF
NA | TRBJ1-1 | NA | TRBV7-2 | TGTGCCAGCAGCTTAGTAGGGGGTGAAGCTTTCTTT | CASSLVGGEAFF
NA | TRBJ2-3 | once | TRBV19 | TGTGCCAGTAGTATGTCGGATACGCAGTATTTT | CASSMSDTQYF
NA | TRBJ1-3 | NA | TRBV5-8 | TGTGCCAGCAGCTCCGGTTTTAAGAGAAACACCATATATTTT | CASSSGFKRNTIYF
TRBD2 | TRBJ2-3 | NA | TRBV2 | TGTGCCAGCAGCTCCCTAGCGGGGGGCGGGGATACGCAGTATTTT | CASSSLAGGGDTQYF
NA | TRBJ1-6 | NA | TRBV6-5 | TGTGCCAGCAGTTACTCGATCGAGCCTCCCCGTTCACCCCTCCACTTT | CASSYSIEPPRSPLHF
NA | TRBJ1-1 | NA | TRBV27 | TGTGCCAGCAGTTTGTCCCAGGTGCCTAACACTGAAGCTTTCTTT | CASSLSQVPNTEAFF
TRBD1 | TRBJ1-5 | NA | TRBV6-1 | TGTGCCAGCAGTGAAGTTGGACAGGGTAGCAATCAGCCCCAGCATTTT | CASSEVGQGSNQPQHF
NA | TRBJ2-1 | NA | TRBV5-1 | TGCGCCAGCAGCCTCGAAGGACACCACAATGAGCAGTTCTTC | CASSLEGHHNEQFF
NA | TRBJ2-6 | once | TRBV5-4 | TGTGCCAGCAGCGTCTCGGACACCCACTCTGGGGCCAACGTCCTGACTTTC | CASSVSDTHSGANVLTF
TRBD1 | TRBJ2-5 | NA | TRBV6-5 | TGTGCCAGCAGTACAGACAGGGGTAAATTGGAGACCCAGTACTTC | CASSTDRGKLETQYF
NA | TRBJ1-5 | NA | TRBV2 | TGTGCCAGCAGTGTGGAGGGGAGTAGGAATCAGCCCCAGCATTTT | CASSVEGSRNQPQHF
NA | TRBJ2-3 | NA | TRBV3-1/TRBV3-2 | TGTGCCAGCAGCCAAGTCCTCGGTAGCACAGATACGCAGTATTTT | CASSQVLGSTDTQYF
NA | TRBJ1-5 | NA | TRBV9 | TGTGCCAGCAGCGTCGGAGGGAGCAATCAGCCCCAGCATTTT | CASSVGGSNQPQHF
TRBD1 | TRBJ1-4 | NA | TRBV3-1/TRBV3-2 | TGTGCCAGCAGGGACAGGGGGAAAAATGAAAAACTGTTTTTT | CASRDRGKNEKLFF
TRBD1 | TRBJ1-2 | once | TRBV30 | TGTGCCTGGAGGAGGGACAGAGGAGATGGCTACACCTTC | CAWRRDRGDGYTF
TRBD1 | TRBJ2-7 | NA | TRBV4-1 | TGCGCCAGCAGCCAAGAAGACAGGGGGTCCGACGAGCAGTACTTC | CASSQEDRGSDEQYF
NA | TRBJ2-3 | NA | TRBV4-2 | TGTGCCAGCAGCCGGATCAGCGGGGATACGCAGTATTTT | CASSRISGDTQYF
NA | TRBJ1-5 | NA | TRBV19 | TGTGCCAGTAGGGCCCTATACAGGGGCAATCAGCCCCAGCATTTT | CASRALYRGNQPQHF
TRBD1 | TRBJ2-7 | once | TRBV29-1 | TGCAGCGTTGAGGGCCCAGGGGGCGGCGAGCAGTACTTC | CSVEGPGGGEQYF
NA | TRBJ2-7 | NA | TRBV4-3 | TGCGCCAGCAGCCAAGGAGCTAGCGATTCCTACGAGCAGTACTTC | CASSQGASDSYEQYF
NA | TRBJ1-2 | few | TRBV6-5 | TGTGCCAGCATCCCGAGCGGCCCAGCTAACTATGGCTACACCTTC | CASIPSGPANYGYTF
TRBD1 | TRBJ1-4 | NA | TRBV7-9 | TGTGCCAGCAGCCTCGGACAGGGAAACGAAAAACTGTTTTTT | CASSLGQGNEKLFF
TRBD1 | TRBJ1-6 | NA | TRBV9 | TGTGCCAGCAGCGGACAGGGCTCCTATAATTCACCCCTCCACTTT | CASSGQGSYNSPLHF
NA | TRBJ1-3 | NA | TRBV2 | TGTGCCAGCAGTGGGGACATCGAAATGTATTTT | CASSGDIEMYF
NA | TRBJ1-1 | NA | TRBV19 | TGTGCCAGAGGGGGTAGGAGTACTGAAGCTTTCTTT | CARGGRSTEAFF
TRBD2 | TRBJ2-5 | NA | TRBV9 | TGTGCCAGCAGCCTTTCCACGGGGGGGCGAGAGACCCAGTACTTC | CASSLSTGGRETQYF
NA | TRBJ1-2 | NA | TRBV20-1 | TGCAGTGCCAGTTTAAGAGACTCCTATGGCTACACCTTC | CSASLRDSYGYTF
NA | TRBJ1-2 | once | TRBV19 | TGTGCCAGTAGTATACGAGAGGGAGGGTTTTCTAACTATGGCTACACCTTC | CASSIREGGFSNYGYTF
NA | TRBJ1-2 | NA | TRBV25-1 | TGTGCCAGCAGTGAATGGGACTTCACGGGCTACACCTTC | CASSEWDFTGYTF
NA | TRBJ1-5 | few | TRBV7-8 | TGTGCCAGCAGCTTGTACGGAGATTATCAGCCCCAGCATTTT | CASSLYGDYQPQHF
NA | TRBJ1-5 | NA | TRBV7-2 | TGTGCCAGCAGCCCGTGGGTCAGGGGAGAAAATCAGCCCCAGCATTTT | CASSPWVRGENQPQHF
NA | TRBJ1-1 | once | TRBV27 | TGTGCCAGCAGTTTGGCAGGGAACACTGAAGCTTTCTTT | CASSLAGNTEAFF
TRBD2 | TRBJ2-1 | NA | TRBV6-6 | TGTGCCAGCAGTCCGAGGCAAACTAGCGGGGCTTACAATGAGCAGTTCTTC | CASSPRQTSGAYNEQFF
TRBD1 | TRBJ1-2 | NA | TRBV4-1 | TGCGCCAGCAGCCAAGATGGAACAGGGGGTTACTATGGCTACACCTTC | CASSQDGTGGYYGYTF
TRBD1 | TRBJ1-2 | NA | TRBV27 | TGTGCCAGCAGTTCTCAGACAGGGGTAGTCTATGGCTACACCTTC | CASSSQTGVVYGYTF
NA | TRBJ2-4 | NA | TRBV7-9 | TGTGCCAGCAGCTCCATTATACAGGGAACATTAAACATTCAGTACTTC | CASSSIIQGTLNIQYF
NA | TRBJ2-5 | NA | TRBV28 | TGTGCCAGCAGTTTACTCAGGCGAGAGACCCAGTACTTC | CASSLLRRETQYF
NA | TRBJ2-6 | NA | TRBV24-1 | TGTGCCACCAGTGAGAGAGGCCCCCGCTCCAAATCTGGGGCCAACGTCCTGACTTTC | CATSERGPRSKSGANVLTF
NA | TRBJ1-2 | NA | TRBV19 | TGTGCCAGTAGTATTACTACAGGCCCCAGGGGCTACACCTTC | CASSITTGPRGYTF